This is a list of T cell receptor beta chains from one sample in a study of T cell responses to AZD1222 COVID-19 vaccine. TCRdb keeps only in-frame clones here, not all; method: immunoSEQ multiplex PCR. The sample has about 140,000 clones, 80% to 95% seen once. The sequencing used peripheral blood, collected 28 days after the second AZD1222 dose. The receptors shown here come from an adult who received the AZD1222 COVID-19 vaccine. Both conserved end residues are part of each CDR3. Fields, in order: clone size, J gene, V gene, CDR3 protein. Rows may omit the clone size; those that give it use once, few, many or a size class.

>.|TRBJ2-3|TRBV27
CASSSKTSGRSVTDTQYF
>.|TRBJ1-2|TRBV28
CASSFPPEWDRSFGYTF
>.|TRBJ2-7|TRBV27
CASSRDSNYEQYF
>.|TRBJ1-2|TRBV5-1
CASSSTGDPDYGYTF
>once|TRBJ2-7|TRBV10-2
CASSPRLASYEQYF
>.|TRBJ2-3|TRBV7-8
CASSSDGTGQEDTQYF
>once|TRBJ2-3|TRBV5-1
CASSLEIPKADTQYF
>.|TRBJ2-7|TRBV7-9
CASSFSGLTDEQYF
>.|TRBJ1-5|TRBV28
CASSLIGSNQPQHF
>.|TRBJ2-7|TRBV19
CASRTPTSGAYEQYF
>.|TRBJ1-5|TRBV20-1
CSASWDSNQPQHF
>.|TRBJ2-7|TRBV5-6
CASSVGEGYEQYF
>.|TRBJ1-1|TRBV5-1
CASSLSAVEAFF
>.|TRBJ2-1|TRBV2
CASSEAVHFEQFF
>once|TRBJ1-1|TRBV19
CASSPGTLNTEAFF
>.|TRBJ1-4|TRBV28
CASSAPSSAATNEKLFF
>.|TRBJ1-2|TRBV18
CASSERTNTFAQTGGYGYTF
>.|TRBJ2-1|TRBV19
CASSLSGVSNEQFF
>once|TRBJ1-6|TRBV5-4
CASSRDRDSPLHF
>.|TRBJ2-3|TRBV11-2
CASSPNRLTDTQYF
>few|TRBJ1-1|TRBV15
CATSRGNRGRDDEAFF
>.|TRBJ2-1|TRBV11-3
CASSLEGTSYSEQFF
>.|TRBJ1-5|TRBV19
CASHSRQSNQPQHF
>once|TRBJ1-3|TRBV9
CASSVVPGFSGNTIYF
>.|TRBJ1-1|TRBV28
CASYGYTEAFF
>.|TRBJ1-2|TRBV4-1
CASSQRTGGRANYGYTF
>.|TRBJ1-1|TRBV12-3/TRBV12-4
CARPARRDTEAFF
>.|TRBJ1-1|TRBV6-1
CASSEVWVSTEAFF
>.|TRBJ1-5|TRBV2
CASSVGLDQPQHF
>.|TRBJ1-6|TRBV11-3
CASSWDSASPLHF
>.|TRBJ1-1|TRBV30
CAWIRVSTRFMNTEAFF